The T cell receptor (beta chain) described here comes from a study of shared clonotypes between healthy human individuals (dated by TCRdb to about 2020). Background for the entire study: A few men and a couple of women, aged 18 to 49 years, made up the cohort. Per donor, three plates each were used for CD4 naive and CD4 memory, two for CD8 naive, and one for CD8 memory. To estimate repertoire size and how much clonotypes are shared between individuals, the study performed deep sequencing of blood TCR repertoires from a handful of healthy adults. Different laboratories and diverse techniques were used to prepare libraries and sequence TCR repertoires, to increase sequencing depth and limit assay-specific biases. Between about 0.8 and 9 billion PBMCs per donor were obtained by leukapheresis. What the authors observed across the whole study: Pairwise subsampling led to the expectation that sequencing depth would affect the degree of clonotype sharing among donors. Higher generation probabilities were observed for clonotypes shared by all four sorted-subset donors than for non-shared clonotypes. Sampling was restricted to blood, and TCR repertoires in tissues likely differ from the TCR repertoires found in blood. Across a handful of donors, roughly 5.1% of naive CD4, approximately 3.6% of naive CD8, around 2.1% of memory CD4, and approximately 0.42% of memory CD8 clonotypes were shared. Incomplete sequencing was indicated by rarefaction of sorted-subset datasets, despite the large sequencing depth. Because the study included a small number of donors, the genetic and exposure-history diversity represented was limited. Naive subsets generally had larger estimated clonotype richness than memory subsets did.

The germline V gene sets CDR1 to KGHSH and CDR2 to LQKENI. The CDR3 covers 12 residues, taking in both the cysteine and the phenylalanine. Only the CDR3 part of the read is kept: 36 bases, read in frame from the first base. The junction shows trimming of 6 bases on V and 5 bases on J, plus 9 bases between the germline ends. For this clone: Its antigen remains unidentified. Base qualities are missing; no much larger clone stands one base away.

The donors were healthy, HIV-negative adults with no recently reported acute infections or vaccinations. All donors were Caucasian adults living in Nashville, Tennessee, USA. CD4+ T cells were enriched by magnetic negative selection; naive cells were then positively selected on CD45RA, and the negative fraction formed the memory subset. Blood was collected by leukapheresis, and PBMCs were isolated by Ficoll-Histopaque density gradient centrifugation and then cryopreserved in liquid nitrogen vapor phase. Analytical flow cytometry was used to check the purity and quantity of every magnetically sorted T cell population. From each sorted fraction, genomic DNA was isolated and quantified by UV absorbance on a Nanodrop 2000c. Using the deep immunoSEQ assay, TCR CDR3 regions were amplified from genomic DNA by multiplex PCR. For each cell subset, the extracted genomic DNA was distributed evenly across all wells of several immunoSEQ 96-well plates, and each plate served as one replicate. For sorted subsets, around 0.2 ug genomic DNA, equal to 30,000 to 35,000 T cell genomes, was loaded into each replicate PCR. The purified libraries were quantified using a Qubit 3.0 fluorometer, sized with a Bioanalyzer 2100, and then quantified again using the KAPA Library Quantification kit. Every immunoSEQ 96-well plate was sequenced on a dedicated single-read 150-cycle Illumina NextSeq 550 flow cell. The original methods were these. Because the immunoSEQ output included only junctional sequences and no quality scores, the filtering could not be the same as the filtering used for full-length reads. To assign V/J genes and CDR3, sequences were annotated against IMGT germline references using PyIR, a Python wrapper for IgBLAST v1.9. Reads were removed for weak V/J assignments (E-value above 1e-6), missing CDR3, stop codons, out-of-frame junctions, or ambiguous translated residues. V3J clonotypes were defined by identical inferred V gene, J gene, and CDR3 amino acid sequence. The percentage overlap between two repertoires was calculated by dividing the number of shared unique clonotypes by the size of the smaller repertoire. Repertoire richness was assessed with RTK rarefaction, the Chao1 estimator, and Recon v2.1 estimates of unobserved clonotypes. Generation probabilities were computed with OLGA for all TCRbeta clonotypes obtained by the gDNA method from several donors. TCRdb took over this immuneACCESS table, retaining in-frame rearrangements with V and J assigned. Such tables are incomplete; in checked studies, under half of the missing clones stem from an unresolved V gene, and the remainder is unexplained. V and J calls and clone size follow that table, whereas D and trimming were derived from the DNA. The sample table contains some 1,400,000 clones; only one count was recorded for 95% to 97% of them. Roughly 1.2% of the sample is held by the ten biggest clonotypes.

Sequences were obtained from naive CD4+ T cells sorted from blood. The intended sense of this specimen's cell subset or site label: CD45RA+ positively selected. The TCR sequence derives from a man aged 25 to 40 in good health. Recombination linked TRBV18 to TRBJ2-3; TRBD1 is a possible D gene, resting on 5 matching bases. The CDR3 protein is CASSATEDTQYF. DNA sequence: TGTGCCAGCTCCGCGACAGAAGATACGCAGTATTTT.